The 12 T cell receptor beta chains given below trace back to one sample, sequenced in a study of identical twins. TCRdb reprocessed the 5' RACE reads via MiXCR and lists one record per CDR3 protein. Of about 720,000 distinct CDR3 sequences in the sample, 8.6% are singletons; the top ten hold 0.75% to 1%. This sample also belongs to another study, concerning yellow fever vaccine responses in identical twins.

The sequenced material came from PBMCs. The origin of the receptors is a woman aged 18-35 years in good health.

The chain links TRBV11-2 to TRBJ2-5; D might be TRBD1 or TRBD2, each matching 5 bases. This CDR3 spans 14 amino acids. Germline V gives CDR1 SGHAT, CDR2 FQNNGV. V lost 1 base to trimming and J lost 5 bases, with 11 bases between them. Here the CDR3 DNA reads TGTGCCAGCAGCTTAGTTTTGGGGGTGGAGACCCAGTACTTC. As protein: CASSLVLGVETQYF.

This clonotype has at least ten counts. The CDR3 is CASSSPQGRTGELFF. For the CDR3, the DNA is TGTGCCAGCAGCTCCCCACAGGGGCGCACCGGGGAGCTGTTTTTT. The chain joins TRBV7-2 to TRBJ2-2; TRBD1 matches at 7 bases. Germline-derived CDR1 and CDR2 are SGHTA and FQGNSA. Trimming removed 4 bases from V and 4 bases from J; junction bases left unmatched: 6. This CDR3 spans 15 amino acids.

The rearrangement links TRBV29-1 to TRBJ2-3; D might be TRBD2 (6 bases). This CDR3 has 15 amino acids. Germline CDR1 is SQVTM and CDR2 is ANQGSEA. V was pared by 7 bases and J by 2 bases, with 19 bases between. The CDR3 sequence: CSGSGSTGFTDTQYF. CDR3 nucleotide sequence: TGCAGCGGATCCGGGAGCACTGGATTCACAGATACGCAGTATTTT.

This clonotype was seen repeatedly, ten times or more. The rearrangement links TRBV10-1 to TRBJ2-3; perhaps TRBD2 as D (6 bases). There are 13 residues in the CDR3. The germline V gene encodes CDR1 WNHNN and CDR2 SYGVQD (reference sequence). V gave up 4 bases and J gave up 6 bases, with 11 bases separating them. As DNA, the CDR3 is TGCGCCAGCAGTGGAAATCGGGAGGATACGCAGTATTTT. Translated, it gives CASSGNREDTQYF.

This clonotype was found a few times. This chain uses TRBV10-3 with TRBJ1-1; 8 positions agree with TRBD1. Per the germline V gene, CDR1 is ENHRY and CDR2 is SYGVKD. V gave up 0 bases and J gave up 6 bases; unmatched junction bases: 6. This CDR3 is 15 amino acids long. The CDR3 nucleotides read TGTGCCATCAGTGAGTCGCGGCAGGGGGCATCTGAAGCTTTCTTT. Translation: CAISESRQGASEAFF.

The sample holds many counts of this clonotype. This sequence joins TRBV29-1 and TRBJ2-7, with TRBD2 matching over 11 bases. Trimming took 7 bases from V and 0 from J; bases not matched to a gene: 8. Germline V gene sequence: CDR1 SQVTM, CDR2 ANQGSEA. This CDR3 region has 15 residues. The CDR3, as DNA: TGCAGCGGGACCATAGCGGGAGGGAACTCCTACGAGCAGTACTTC. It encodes CSGTIAGGNSYEQYF.

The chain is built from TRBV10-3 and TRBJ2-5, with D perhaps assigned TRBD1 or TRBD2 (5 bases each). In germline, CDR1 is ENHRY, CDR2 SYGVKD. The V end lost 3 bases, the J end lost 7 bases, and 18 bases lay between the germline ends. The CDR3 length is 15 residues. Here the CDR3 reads CAISESTGTAGTQYF. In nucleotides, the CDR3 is TGTGCCATCAGTGAATCCACCGGGACCGCCGGGACCCAGTACTTC.

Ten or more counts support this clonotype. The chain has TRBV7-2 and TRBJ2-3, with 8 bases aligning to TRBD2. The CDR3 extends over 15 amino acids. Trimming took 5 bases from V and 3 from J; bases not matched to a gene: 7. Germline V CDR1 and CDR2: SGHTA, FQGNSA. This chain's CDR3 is CASSGLGGATDTQYF. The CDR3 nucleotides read TGTGCCAGCAGCGGACTCGGGGGGGCGACAGATACGCAGTATTTT.

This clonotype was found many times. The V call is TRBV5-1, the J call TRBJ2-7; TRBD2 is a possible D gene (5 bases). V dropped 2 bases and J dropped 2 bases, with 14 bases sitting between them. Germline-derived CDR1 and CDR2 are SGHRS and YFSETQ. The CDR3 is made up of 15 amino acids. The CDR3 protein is CASSLHEGQTYEQYF. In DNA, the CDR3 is TGCGCCAGCAGCTTACACGAGGGTCAGACCTACGAGCAGTACTTC.

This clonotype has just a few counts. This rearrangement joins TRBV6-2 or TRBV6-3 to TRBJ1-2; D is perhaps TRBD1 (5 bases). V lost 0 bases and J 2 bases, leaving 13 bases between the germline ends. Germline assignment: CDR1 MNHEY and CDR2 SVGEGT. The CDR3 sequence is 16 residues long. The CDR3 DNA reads TGTGCCAGCAGTTACTCGGGGCAGGCGCCCAACTATGGCTACACCTTC. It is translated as CASSYSGQAPNYGYTF.

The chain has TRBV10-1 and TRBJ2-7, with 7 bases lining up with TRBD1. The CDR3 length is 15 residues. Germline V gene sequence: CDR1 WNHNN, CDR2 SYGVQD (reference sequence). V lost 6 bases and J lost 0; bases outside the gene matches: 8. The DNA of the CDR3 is TGCGCCAGCAGCAACCGGGACAGAGACTCCTACGAGCAGTACTTC. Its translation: CASSNRDRDSYEQYF.

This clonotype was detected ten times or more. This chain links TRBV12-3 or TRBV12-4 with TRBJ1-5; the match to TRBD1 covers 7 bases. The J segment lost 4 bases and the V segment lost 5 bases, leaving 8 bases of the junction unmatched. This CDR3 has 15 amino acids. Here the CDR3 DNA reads TGTGCCAGCAGTCCCCCAGGGGGTCGGAATCAGCCCCAGCATTTT. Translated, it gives CASSPPGGRNQPQHF.